This entry lists 27 T cell receptor beta chains sequenced from one sample in a study of blood T cell repertoires in COVID-19. The method was immunoSEQ multiplex PCR; TCRdb's version includes in-frame clones alone and lacks a portion of them. The sample consists of a few hundred thousand clones, around 88% of them appearing once. Sequencing input: peripheral blood. Receptor source: a woman in her twenties or thirties with COVID-19, enrolled during active disease.

The chain employs TRBV6-1 and TRBJ2-1, with TRBD2 matching 9 bases. This CDR3 is built from 15 residues. V was pared by 3 bases and J by 10 bases, with 10 bases of the junction left unmatched. Per the germline V gene, CDR1 is MNHNS and CDR2 is SASEGT. In DNA form, the CDR3 reads TGTGCCAGCAGTGACCTGGCGGGGGGGCCTGGAGAGCAGTTCTTC. Amino acid sequence: CASSDLAGGPGEQFF.

The chain is built from TRBV12-5 and TRBJ2-3, with 11 bases fitting TRBD2. CDR3 length: 16 amino acids. V shed 3 bases and J 10 bases; nucleotides not matched to a gene: 12. Germline V lookup: CDR1 LGHNT, CDR2 FRNRAP. The CDR3: CASGFAPLAGERAQYF. In nucleotides, the CDR3 is TGTGCTAGTGGTTTCGCCCCACTAGCGGGGGAGCGGGCGCAGTATTTT.

This rearrangement joins TRBV27 to TRBJ1-1; 8 bases are a match to TRBD1. This CDR3 contains 15 residues. Germline V gene sequence: CDR1 MNHEY, CDR2 SMNVEV (reference sequence). V lost 5 bases to trimming and J lost 8 bases; unmatched junction nucleotides: 13. CDR3 sequence: CASSRLGQANPEAFF. CDR3 coding DNA: TGTGCCAGCAGTCGCTTGGGACAGGCCAATCCGGAAGCTTTCTTT.

Concerning this clone: Other DNA sequences in the same sample also yield this CDR3. The chain uses TRBV5-1 and TRBJ2-2; a weak D match, TRBD1 (5 bases). V was trimmed by 0 bases and J by 0 bases, leaving 6 bases between them. Germline V CDR1 and CDR2: SGHRS, YFSETQ. This CDR3 has 15 amino acids. For the CDR3, the DNA is TGCGCCAGCAGCTTGGGGGGCGCGAACACCGGGGAGCTGTTTTTT. This codes for CASSLGGANTGELFF.

The chain joins TRBV9 to TRBJ2-1; D possibly corresponds to TRBD2 (5 bases). Germline CDR1 reads SGDLS; CDR2 reads YYNGEE. V shed 3 bases and J shed 0 bases, with 10 bases lying between them. The CDR3 is 15 amino acids. This CDR3 is CASSASGNSYNEQFF. Written as DNA, the CDR3 is TGTGCCAGCAGCGCGAGCGGAAACTCCTACAATGAGCAGTTCTTC.

The V and J genes are TRBV11-2 and TRBJ2-1; the D gene is possibly TRBD1 (6 bases). The CDR3 extends over 15 amino acids. The germline V gene has CDR1 SGHAT and CDR2 FQNNGV. Trimming cost V 0 bases and J 6 bases, with 12 bases left between them. CDR3 region: CASSLDRGGLNEQFF. Here the CDR3 DNA reads TGTGCCAGCAGCTTAGACAGGGGTGGGCTCAATGAGCAGTTCTTC.

The chain links TRBV5-8 to TRBJ1-5, with TRBD1 matching 9 bases. With V trimmed by 3 bases and J by 3 bases, 4 bases remained unmatched. The length of the CDR3 is 15 residues. Germline-derived CDR1 and CDR2 are SGHTS and YDEGEE. The CDR3 region is CASSSGTGLNQPQHF. For the CDR3, the DNA is TGTGCCAGCAGCTCCGGGACAGGGCTCAATCAGCCCCAGCATTTT.

This clone was detected many times. The chain links TRBV4-1 to TRBJ1-2; a possible D gene is TRBD1 (6 bases). Germline CDR1 MGHRA, CDR2 YSYEKL. CDR3 length equals 16 residues. V gave up 2 bases and J gave up 6 bases, with 19 bases separating them. This CDR3 reads CASSQQTGFRPNGYTF. The CDR3 nucleotides are TGCGCCAGCAGCCAACAGACAGGTTTTAGGCCGAATGGCTACACCTTC.

J is TRBJ2-5 and V is TRBV19, with D possibly TRBD1 on 5 matching bases. The germline V and J ends were trimmed by 3 bases and 4 bases, with 18 bases remaining between them. Germline V gives CDR1 LNHDA, CDR2 SQIVND (reference sequence). This CDR3 is 16 amino acids long. Here the CDR3 DNA reads TGTGCCAGTAGTATCCCCCCCCTAGGGGATAGAGAGACCCAGTACTTC. Translated: CASSIPPLGDRETQYF. The variable domain in full, with the rest retrieved from reference TRBV19 and TRBJ2-5, is DGGITQSPKYLFRKEGQNVTLSCEQNLNHDAMYWYRQDPGQGLRLIYYSQIVNDFQKGDIAEGYSVSREKKESFPLTVTSAQKNPTAFYLCASSIPPLGDRETQYFGPGTRLLVL.

Turning to this clone: Other nucleotide sequences from this sample produce the same CDR3. This chain connects TRBV28 to TRBJ2-5; D is unresolved. The V end was cut by 3 bases, the J end by 4 bases, with 3 bases between. CDR3 length: 11 residues. Per germline, CDR1 MDHEN and CDR2 SYDVKM. The CDR3: CASSFGETQYF. The CDR3 bases are TGTGCCAGCAGTTTCGGAGAGACCCAGTACTTC.

As DNA, the CDR3 is TGTGCCAGCAGCTGCATCGGGGAGGGAGGCATGAACACTGAAGCTTTCTTT. This gives the protein CASSCIGEGGMNTEAFF. The rearrangement joins TRBV12-1 to TRBJ1-1. TRBV12-1 is tagged as a pseudogene. CDR3 size: 17 residues.

J is TRBJ2-1 and V is TRBV6-5; TRBD1 matches at 8 bases. This CDR3 has 14 residues. Germline CDR1 MNHEY, CDR2 SVGAGI. After removal of 6 bases from V and 6 bases from J, the junction contained 7 bases not matched to a gene. This CDR3 reads CASRRDRTSNEQFF. CDR3 DNA: TGTGCCAGCAGGCGGGACAGGACATCCAATGAGCAGTTCTTC.

The V call is TRBV30, the J call TRBJ2-7; D gene uncertain. This CDR3 contains 13 residues. From germline, CDR1 is GTSNPN and CDR2 SVGIG (reference sequence). V gave up 3 bases and J gave up 4 bases, with 13 bases separating them. The CDR3 loop reads CAWSLDVLYEQYF. The CDR3 nucleotides are TGTGCCTGGAGCCTCGATGTTCTATACGAGCAGTACTTC.

The rearrangement joins TRBV19 to TRBJ1-2; D is unclear. Germline V lookup: CDR1 LNHDA, CDR2 SQIVND (reference sequence). The V end was cut by 1 base, the J end by 8 bases, with 20 bases between. The CDR3 runs to 16 residues. In DNA, the CDR3 is TGTGCCAGTAGTATAGCCGCCGCGGGGAGGTCGGGGGGCTACACCTTC. As protein: CASSIAAAGRSGGYTF.

The genes are TRBV9 and TRBJ1-1; tentatively, D is TRBD1 (5 bases). CDR1 is SGDLS and CDR2 is YYNGEE in the germline V gene. This CDR3 has 15 amino acids. V lost 2 bases to trimming and J lost 5 bases, with 16 bases between them. The CDR3, as DNA: TGTGCCAGCAGCGTGTTAACCGGGGGGAGTACTGAAGCTTTCTTT. This gives the protein CASSVLTGGSTEAFF. The whole variable domain, filled in from reference TRBV9 and TRBJ1-1, reads DSGVTQTPKHLITATGQRVTLRCSPRSGDLSVYWYQQSLDQGLQFLIQYYNGEERAKGNILERFSAQQFPDLHSELNLSSLELGDSALYFCASSVLTGGSTEAFFGQGTRLTVV.

The J gene is TRBJ1-5, the V gene TRBV6-2 or TRBV6-3; maybe TRBD1 (5 bases). The CDR3 loop spans 13 amino acids. Germline V CDR1 and CDR2: MNHEY, SVGEGT. Trimming took off 6 bases at V and 3 bases at J, with 9 bases between the two ends. The CDR3 sequence is CASSDSYNQPQHF. CDR3 sequence (DNA): TGTGCCAGCAGCGACAGTTACAATCAGCCCCAGCATTTT.

The chain recombines TRBV29-1 with TRBJ1-1, with a tentative D call TRBD1 (6 bases). Germline CDR1 is SQVTM and CDR2 is ANQGSEA. V gave up 7 bases and J gave up 1 base, with 10 bases separating them. CDR3 length: 12 amino acids. CDR3 coding DNA: TGCAGCGCCCTCAGGGGGAACACTGAAGCTTTCTTT. It specifies CSALRGNTEAFF.

The rearrangement uses TRBV5-1 and TRBJ2-2; D gene uncertain. The CDR3 consists of 14 residues. The germline V gene encodes CDR1 SGHRS and CDR2 YFSETQ. Trimming removed 1 base from V and 1 base from J, with 5 bases in between. CDR3 sequence reads: CASSLNRNTGELFF. Here the CDR3 DNA reads TGCGCCAGCAGCTTGAACAGGAACACCGGGGAGCTGTTTTTT.

The chain has TRBV5-1 and TRBJ2-6; 7 bases are a match to TRBD1. This CDR3 comprises 19 residues. V was pared by 0 bases and J by 0 bases, with 9 bases of the junction left unmatched. Germline values: CDR1 SGHRS, CDR2 YFSETQ. CDR3 DNA sequence: TGCGCCAGCAGCTTGGGCGTTTACAGGGGCCCCTCTGGGGCCAACGTCCTGACTTTC. It translates to CASSLGVYRGPSGANVLTF.

The chain has TRBV19 and TRBJ1-2, with TRBD1 matching over 7 bases. Germline V lookup: CDR1 LNHDA, CDR2 SQIVND (reference sequence). This CDR3 is built from 15 residues. J gave up 7 bases and V 4 bases, and 12 bases lay outside the gene matches. Here the CDR3 reads CASSTRTTGSFGYTF. The CDR3 nucleotides are TGTGCCAGTAGTACTCGTACGACAGGGTCGTTTGGCTACACCTTC.

The chain couples TRBV7-9 to TRBJ2-2; TRBD2 matches 11 bases. V gave up 5 bases and J gave up 5 bases; unmatched junction bases: 4. This CDR3 comprises 15 residues. From germline, CDR1 is SEHNR and CDR2 FQNEAQ (reference sequence). CDR3 bases: TGTGCCAGCAGCGACTCTAGCGGGGGGACCGGGGAGCTGTTTTTT. This codes for CASSDSSGGTGELFF. The full variable domain, in which reference TRBV7-9 and TRBJ2-2 provide the parts outside the CDR3, is DTGVSQNPRHKITKRGQNVTFRCDPISEHNRLYWYRQTLGQGPEFLTYFQNEAQLEKSRLLSDRFSAERPKGSFSTLEIQRTEQGDSAMYLCASSDSSGGTGELFFGEGSRLTVL.

This chain joins TRBV19 and TRBJ1-6; TRBD1 agrees at 7 bases. The CDR3 contains 14 residues. Per the germline V gene, CDR1 is LNHDA and CDR2 is SQIVND (reference sequence). The junction had 5 bases not matched to a gene; V was cut back by 6 bases and J by 6 bases. The CDR3 DNA reads TGTGCCAGTAGACCGGACAGGCGTAATTCACCCCTCCACTTT. Its translation: CASRPDRRNSPLHF. Full variable domain (missing parts from reference TRBV19 and TRBJ1-6): DGGITQSPKYLFRKEGQNVTLSCEQNLNHDAMYWYRQDPGQGLRLIYYSQIVNDFQKGDIAEGYSVSREKKESFPLTVTSAQKNPTAFYLCASRPDRRNSPLHFGNGTRLTVT.

A few counts support this clone. V and J are TRBV10-3 and TRBJ2-5; D is perhaps TRBD2 (5 bases). From germline, CDR1 is ENHRY and CDR2 SYGVKD. The CDR3 covers 16 residues. The V gene lost 2 bases and the J gene lost 4 bases, with 17 bases spanning the gap. The CDR3 DNA reads as TGTGCCATCAGTGAGCCCAGAGGAGGCCGCAGAGAGACCCAGTACTTC. Protein sequence: CAISEPRGGRRETQYF.

The rearrangement uses TRBV7-6 and TRBJ2-1; 7 nucleotides align to TRBD1. CDR1 is SGHVS, CDR2 FNYEAQ, per germline. The CDR3 runs to 14 residues. V was pared by 3 bases and J by 8 bases, with 7 bases of the junction left unmatched. The CDR3 protein is CASSFDRVVDEQFF. Here the CDR3 DNA reads TGTGCCAGCAGCTTTGACAGGGTAGTCGATGAGCAGTTCTTC.

The chain uses TRBV2 and TRBJ1-1; D may be TRBD1 (5 bases). CDR1 SNHLY and CDR2 FYNNEI come from the germline V gene. Trimming pared 0 bases from V and 6 bases from J, leaving 20 bases between. CDR3 length: 17 amino acids. CDR3 loop: CASSEALHSQGVAEAFF. DNA for the CDR3: TGTGCCAGCAGTGAAGCGCTTCATAGCCAGGGCGTCGCTGAAGCTTTCTTT.

The genes are TRBV11-2 and TRBJ2-3, with D maybe TRBD2 (6 bases). CDR1 and CDR2 (germline): SGHAT, FQNNGV. The CDR3 has 14 residues. Trimming left V 3 bases short and J 4 bases short, with 11 bases between. The CDR3 sequence is CASSFGLTADTQYF. In nucleotides, the CDR3 is TGTGCCAGCAGCTTTGGACTAACTGCAGATACGCAGTATTTT.

The chain has TRBV6-5 and TRBJ2-7, with TRBD2 matching over 10 bases. This CDR3 spans 16 amino acids. CDR1 and CDR2 (germline): MNHEY, SVGAGI. V shed 0 bases, J shed 4 bases, and the junction held 6 bases outside the gene matches. CDR3 loop: CASSYSVGTSVYEQYF. Here the CDR3 DNA reads TGTGCCAGCAGTTACTCCGTCGGGACTAGCGTATACGAGCAGTACTTC.